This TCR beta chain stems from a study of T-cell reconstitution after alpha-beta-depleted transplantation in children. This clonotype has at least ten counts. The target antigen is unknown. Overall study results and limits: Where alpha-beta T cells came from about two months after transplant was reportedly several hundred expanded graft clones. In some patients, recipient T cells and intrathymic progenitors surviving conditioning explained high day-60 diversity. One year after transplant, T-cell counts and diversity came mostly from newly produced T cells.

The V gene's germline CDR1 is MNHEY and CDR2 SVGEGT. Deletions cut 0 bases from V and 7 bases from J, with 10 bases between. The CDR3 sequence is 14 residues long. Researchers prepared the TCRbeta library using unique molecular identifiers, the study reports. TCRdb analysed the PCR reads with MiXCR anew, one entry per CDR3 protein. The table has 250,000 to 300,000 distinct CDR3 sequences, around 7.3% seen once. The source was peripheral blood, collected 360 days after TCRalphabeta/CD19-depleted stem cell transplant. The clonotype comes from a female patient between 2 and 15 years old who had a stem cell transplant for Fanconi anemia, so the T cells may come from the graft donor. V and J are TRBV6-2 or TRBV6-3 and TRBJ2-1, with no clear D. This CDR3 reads CASSYSPPWNEQFF. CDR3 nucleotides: TGTGCCAGCAGTTACTCCCCCCCATGGAATGAGCAGTTCTTC.